The 22 T cell receptor beta chains reported below all come from one sample, sequenced in a study of T cells in Graves' hyperthyroidism and ophthalmopathy. Researchers took RNA transcripts and amplified the TCR beta CDR3 regions from them. The TCR CDR3 was amplified in a first-round RT-PCR using the HTBI primer set. Using its own MiXCR run on the multiplex PCR reads, TCRdb lists one record per CDR3 protein. The sample includes 33,000 or so distinct CDR3 sequences, approximately 50% seen only once; the top ten take roughly 6.4%. The sequencing input was blood. These receptors all stem from a woman between 45 and 65 years old with Graves' hyperthyroidism that later progressed to Graves' ophthalmopathy.

The genes are TRBV11-3 and TRBJ2-5; 10 bases match TRBD2. The CDR3 loop spans 17 amino acids. Germline CDR1 SGHNT, CDR2 YENEEA. V was clipped by 5 bases and J by 3 bases; unmatched bases: 12. Here the CDR3 DNA reads TGTGCCAGCAGCCCAGGGGATACTAGCGGGAAAAAAGAGACCCAGTACTTC. Its protein product is CASSPGDTSGKKETQYF.

This sequence joins TRBV7-2 and TRBJ2-3, with 14 bases lining up with TRBD2. J lost 2 bases, V lost 6 bases, and 16 bases had no gene match. This CDR3 comprises 20 residues. Germline-derived CDR1 and CDR2 are SGHTA and FQGNSA. The CDR3 DNA reads TGTGCCAGCAGGCGCACCGGGACTAGCGGGAGAGGTCCTTCCACAGATACGCAGTATTTT. Translated: CASRRTGTSGRGPSTDTQYF.

The sample holds many counts of this clonotype. J is TRBJ1-4 and V is TRBV12-3 or TRBV12-4; 7 nucleotides agree with TRBD1. The CDR3 runs 19 residues. After removal of 5 bases from V and 7 bases from J, the junction contained 22 bases not matched to a gene. The CDR3 bases are TGTGCCAGCAGTGCCCCTGATGATCGGCGGGGACAGCTCAGTGAAAAACTGTTTTTT. This codes for CASSAPDDRRGQLSEKLFF.

The V and J genes are TRBV7-6 and TRBJ2-2, with D uncertain. Trimming removed 1 base at V and 6 bases at J, with 6 bases between. This CDR3 is 13 amino acids long. Germline-derived CDR1 and CDR2 are SGHVS and FNYEAQ. In DNA form, the CDR3 reads TGTGCCAGCAGCTTAGGTGGGGCCGGGGAGCTGTTTTTT. Residues: CASSLGGAGELFF.

This clonotype was observed many times. A read error may be the cause here, since a much bigger clone is one base away. This chain connects TRBV7-3 to TRBJ2-2; no clear D. The germline V gene encodes CDR1 SGHTA and CDR2 FQGTGA. The CDR3 consists of 13 residues. CDR3 residues: CAGSLSNTGELFF. CDR3 bases: TGTGCCGGCAGCTTAAGTAACACCGGGGAGCTGTTTTTT.

The V gene is TRBV11-3, the J gene TRBJ2-2, with a tentative D call TRBD1 (6 bases). V was shortened by 5 bases and J by 8 bases, with 15 bases between the two germline ends. Germline lookup yields CDR1 SGHNT and CDR2 YENEEA. The CDR3 is 14 residues long. Here the CDR3 reads CASSLQGAYGELFF. DNA for the CDR3: TGTGCCAGCAGCCTACAGGGAGCCTATGGGGAGCTGTTTTTT.

This clonotype appeared many times. The V and J genes are TRBV12-3 or TRBV12-4 and TRBJ2-1; 11 nucleotides line up with TRBD2. CDR3 size: 14 residues. With 8 bases clipped from V and 6 bases from J, the junction kept 6 bases outside the gene matches. Here the CDR3 DNA reads TGTGCCAGCCTAGCGGGAGGCTGGAGCAATGAGCAGTTCTTC. Amino acid sequence: CASLAGGWSNEQFF.

This clonotype is judged medium-sized. The rearrangement uses TRBV20-1 and TRBJ2-7, with D perhaps matching TRBD2 (6 bases). The V and J ends lost 3 bases and 3 bases respectively, with 9 bases between them. The CDR3 runs to 12 residues. In germline, CDR1 is DFQATT, CDR2 SNEGSKA (reference sequence). The CDR3 loop is CSASRLVYEQYF. CDR3 bases: TGCAGTGCTAGTAGACTAGTCTACGAGCAGTACTTC.

The chain has TRBV5-1 and TRBJ2-7, with 9 bases fitting TRBD1. Trimming removed 4 bases from V and 1 base from J; junction bases left unmatched: 6. This CDR3 region has 15 residues. CDR1 SGHRS and CDR2 YFSETQ come from the germline V gene. The CDR3 nucleotides are TGCGCCAGCAGCCCCGGGACAGGGAAGTCCTACGAGCAGTACTTC. Translation: CASSPGTGKSYEQYF.

For this clonotype: The missing conserved phenylalanine or tryptophan at the end of this CDR3 makes a read error likely. The chain joins TRBV5-1 to TRBJ2-3; 7 bases fit TRBD2. Germline V gene sequence: CDR1 SGHRS, CDR2 YFSETQ. The CDR3 length is 14 residues. The V and J ends lost 4 bases and 5 bases, in that order; junction bases with no gene match: 7. CDR3 in amino acids: CASSISGSGDTQYC. CDR3 DNA: TGCGCCAGCAGCATTAGCGGGTCTGGAGATACGCAGTATTGT.

This clonotype was counted ten times or more. This rearrangement joins TRBV5-5 to TRBJ1-2; D is unclear. The V gene's germline CDR1 is SGHKS and CDR2 YYEKEE (reference sequence). The V gene lost 6 bases and the J gene lost 1 base, with 10 bases spanning the gap. The CDR3 is 13 amino acids. The CDR3 sequence is CASNVGDNYGYTF. For the CDR3, the DNA is TGTGCCAGCAATGTAGGTGATAACTATGGCTACACCTTC.

For this clonotype: Sequence at one end of the junction differs from germline and may be a read error. The rearrangement joins TRBV24-1 to TRBJ1-1, with 8 bases matching TRBD1. The CDR3 contains 16 residues. Germline V CDR1 and CDR2: KGHDR, SFDVKD. The CDR3 is CATGDPKTGVNTEAFF. CDR3 in DNA: TGTGCCACCGGTGATCCTAAGACAGGGGTGAACACTGAAGCTTTCTTT.

This clonotype was seen at least ten times. With a much larger clone just one base away, this may be a read error. The chain employs TRBV11-1 and TRBJ2-5, with 7 bases lining up with TRBD1. CDR1 and CDR2 from the germline V gene are SGHAT and FQDESV (reference sequence). Germline trimming cut 5 bases from V and 1 base from J; bases unmatched to any gene: 4. The CDR3 spans 14 residues. As DNA, the CDR3 is TGTGCCAGCAGCCCCCGGGACAGCCAAGAGACCCAGTACTTC. Translating it yields CASSPRDSQETQYF.

In this sample, this clonotype turned up many times. The chain has TRBV12-3 or TRBV12-4 and TRBJ1-1; D gene unclear. Trimming pared 3 bases from V and 5 bases from J, leaving 10 bases between. This CDR3 is 13 amino acids long. CDR3 loop: CASSFDVRTEAFF. The DNA for the CDR3 is TGTGCCAGCAGTTTCGATGTTCGGACTGAAGCTTTCTTT.

This clonotype was counted a few times. This sequence joins TRBV20-1 and TRBJ2-1, with a possible D match to TRBD2 (5 bases). This CDR3 region has 14 residues. With 3 bases removed from V and 12 bases from J, the gap between germline ends came to 21 bases. CDR1 is DFQATT and CDR2 is SNEGSKA in the germline V gene (reference sequence). CDR3 sequence reads: CSARPADRWDTQFF. The CDR3 DNA sequence: TGCAGTGCTAGGCCAGCGGACCGCTGGGATACGCAGTTCTTC.

By its share, this clonotype is medium-sized. CDR3 nucleotides: TGTGCCAGCAGAGAAACCGGGAAAAATCAGCCCCAGCATTTT. Protein product: CASRETGKNQPQHF. The chain links TRBV2 to TRBJ1-5; D remains unclear. Trimming left V 6 bases short and J 4 bases short, with 13 bases between. Germline V lookup: CDR1 SNHLY, CDR2 FYNNEI. The CDR3 totals 14 residues.

The rearrangement uses TRBV9 and TRBJ1-4; possible D gene TRBD1, 6 bases. The ends were cut back, 2 bases at V and 0 bases at J, with 17 bases in the middle. From germline, CDR1 is SGDLS and CDR2 YYNGEE. The CDR3 sequence is 18 residues long. CDR3: CASSVAGEVLATNEKLFF. CDR3 bases: TGTGCCAGCAGCGTGGCAGGGGAGGTATTGGCAACTAATGAAAAACTGTTTTTT.

With regard to this clonotype: This may stem from a read error, because a much larger clone lies one nucleotide away. V gene TRBV7-6 combines with J gene TRBJ2-6, with 9 bases identical to TRBD1. CDR1 and CDR2 from the germline V gene are SGHVS and FNYEAQ. This CDR3 has 16 residues. The CDR3 sequence is CVSSLRTGAEANVLTF. CDR3 DNA sequence: TGTGTCAGCAGCCTACGGACAGGGGCCGAGGCCAACGTCCTGACTTTC.

This clonotype was observed many times. This chain links TRBV5-6 with TRBJ2-5; D uncertain. The CDR3 is 14 residues long. With 0 bases removed from V and 0 bases from J, the gap between germline ends came to 6 bases. Germline CDR1 SGHDT, CDR2 YYEEEE. CDR3: CASSLGTDQETQYF. The CDR3, as DNA: TGTGCCAGCAGCTTGGGGACGGACCAAGAGACCCAGTACTTC.

In this sample, this clonotype turned up many times. This chain links TRBV5-1 with TRBJ2-7; the D is unclear. Trimming took off 1 base at V and 2 bases at J, with 13 bases between the two ends. Germline assignment: CDR1 SGHRS and CDR2 YFSETQ. The CDR3 covers 15 residues. This CDR3 is CASSLTIGGTYEQYF. DNA for the CDR3: TGCGCCAGCAGCTTGACCATAGGCGGAACCTACGAGCAGTACTTC.

About this clonotype: The CDR3 ends on some other residue instead of the conserved phenylalanine or tryptophan, so this is likely a read error. The DNA is left out, because the CDR3 cannot be placed on it with certainty; the CDR3 is given as TCRdb lists it. The genes are TRBV7-6 and TRBJ2-7; TRBD2 reflects the table's D call only, with no check against the DNA. The CDR3 has 8 amino acids, counting both end residues. Germline lookup yields CDR1 SGHVS and CDR2 FNYEAQ. The CDR3 loop is CASSLGTS.

The chain recombines TRBV5-1 with TRBJ1-2, with D unresolved. Germline lookup yields CDR1 SGHRS and CDR2 YFSETQ. Trimming removed 1 base at V and 1 base at J, with 20 bases between. The CDR3 spans 18 residues. The CDR3 bases are TGCGCCAGCAGCTTGCTAGCGGGGAAGGCCGGGGATAACTATGGCTACACCTTC. Amino acids: CASSLLAGKAGDNYGYTF.